These 15 T cell receptor beta chains were all obtained from the same sample, sequenced in a study of CD8+CD57+ T cells in acquired aplastic anemia. Only patients with CD8+CD57+ cell expansion on flow cytometry were chosen for sequencing. Template material for TCR beta VDJ and CDR3 profiling consisted of genomic DNA. TCRdb analysed the reads with MiXCR anew, one entry per CDR3 protein. The sample contains about 150,000 distinct CDR3 sequences, approximately 52% of which appear only once. Specimen: sorted CD4+, CD8+, or CD8+CD57+ T cells (not recorded which) from PBMCs. All receptors derive from a human donor with aplastic anemia.

This clonotype was found a few times. The chain links TRBV15 to TRBJ2-7; D not resolved. V lost 0 bases and J 1 base, leaving 10 bases between the germline ends. Germline V gene sequence: CDR1 LNHNV, CDR2 YYDKDF (reference sequence). The CDR3 totals 15 residues. CDR3 residues: CATSREFQASYEQYF. CDR3 in DNA: TGTGCCACCAGCAGAGAGTTTCAGGCGTCCTACGAGCAGTACTTC.

The J gene is TRBJ1-3, the V gene TRBV12-5, with D unresolved. V was trimmed by 4 bases and J by 4 bases, leaving 8 bases between them. The germline CDR1 and CDR2 sequences are LGHNT and FRNRAP. This CDR3 has 13 residues. The CDR3 loop is CASGSSAGNTIYF. CDR3 nucleotides: TGTGCTAGTGGTTCCTCGGCGGGAAACACCATATATTTT.

The V gene is TRBV7-3, the J gene TRBJ2-5; TRBD1 agrees at 8 bases. Losses at the gene ends were 3 bases for V and 2 bases for J; bases not matched to a gene: 8. The V gene's germline CDR1 is SGHTA and CDR2 FQGTGA. This CDR3 is built from 16 residues. The CDR3 reads CASSFRGQGPQETQYF. The CDR3 DNA sequence: TGTGCCAGCAGCTTCAGAGGACAGGGTCCTCAAGAGACCCAGTACTTC.

The rearrangement links TRBV25-1 to TRBJ2-3; 8 bases match TRBD1. This CDR3 has 17 amino acids. Germline CDR1 is MGHDK and CDR2 is SYGVNS. The CDR3 DNA is TGTGCAACCGTAGAGACAGGGGCAACATTCAGCACAGATACGCAGTATTTT. As protein: CATVETGATFSTDTQYF.

The J gene is TRBJ1-3, the V gene TRBV10-3; D gene unclear. CDR1 is ENHRY and CDR2 is SYGVKD in the germline V gene. Trimming removed 3 bases at V and 4 bases at J, with 10 bases between. CDR3 length: 14 amino acids. The CDR3 bases are TGTGCCATCAGTGACCACGACACCGGAAACACCATATATTTT. Translated: CAISDHDTGNTIYF.

The chain has TRBV29-1 and TRBJ1-2, with a weak D call TRBD1 (5 bases). This CDR3 comprises 11 residues. Germline CDR1 is SQVTM and CDR2 is ANQGSEA. V was trimmed by 4 bases and J by 3 bases, leaving 6 bases between them. The CDR3 sequence: CSVGGYYGYTF. The CDR3 DNA reads as TGCAGCGTTGGGGGGTACTATGGCTACACCTTC.

At least ten counts were recorded for this clonotype. The chain uses TRBV4-3 and TRBJ2-5, with 10 bases that match TRBD2. CDR1 and CDR2 from the germline V gene are LGHNA and YSLEER. The CDR3 spans 17 residues. V dropped 1 base and J dropped 5; count of bases not matched to a gene: 10. This chain's CDR3 is CASSQAPSGGEEETQYF. The CDR3 nucleotides are TGCGCCAGCAGCCAAGCCCCCAGCGGGGGGGAGGAGGAGACCCAGTACTTC.

The V and J genes are TRBV29-1 and TRBJ2-1; D unresolved. V lost 5 bases, J lost 3 bases, and 11 bases lay in between. CDR3 size: 13 residues. Germline V CDR1 and CDR2: SQVTM, ANQGSEA. The CDR3 spells CSVLGDLYNEQFF. The DNA of the CDR3 is TGCAGCGTTCTAGGTGATCTCTACAATGAGCAGTTCTTC.

This clonotype was recorded only once. The V gene is TRBV10-3, the J gene TRBJ2-3; TRBD2 matches at 8 bases. Germline V gene sequence: CDR1 ENHRY, CDR2 SYGVKD. CDR3 length: 15 residues. V trimming: 7 bases; J trimming: 3 bases; junction bases outside the gene matches: 9. CDR3 sequence (DNA): TGTGCCATCACCCCGGGACTAGGACTAACAGATACGCAGTATTTT. It translates to CAITPGLGLTDTQYF.

The chain uses TRBV7-3 and TRBJ2-7; weak D call: TRBD1 (5 bases). The CDR3 has 12 amino acids. Trimming removed 5 bases at V and 6 bases at J, with 11 bases between. CDR1 is SGHTA and CDR2 is FQGTGA in the germline V gene. CDR3 residues: CASSQDQGEQYF. The CDR3 coding sequence is TGTGCCAGCAGCCAAGATCAGGGCGAGCAGTACTTC. The whole variable domain, filled in from reference TRBV7-3 and TRBJ2-7, reads GAGVSQTPSNKVTEKGKYVELRCDPISGHTALYWYRQSLGQGPEFLIYFQGTGAADDSGLPNDRFFAVRPEGSVSTLKIQRTERGDSAVYLCASSQDQGEQYFGPGTRLTVT.

At least ten counts were recorded for this clonotype. The V call is TRBV19, the J call TRBJ1-1; D is possibly TRBD1 (5 bases). This CDR3 is built from 13 residues. Germline values: CDR1 LNHDA, CDR2 SQIVND (reference sequence). Trimming took 1 base from V and 4 from J, leaving 7 bases between them. CDR3 bases: TGTGCCAGTAGTATAGCGGGGGGCACTGAAGCTTTCTTT. Its protein product is CASSIAGGTEAFF. Drawing the rest from reference TRBV19 and TRBJ1-1, the complete variable domain is DGGITQSPKYLFRKEGQNVTLSCEQNLNHDAMYWYRQDPGQGLRLIYYSQIVNDFQKGDIAEGYSVSREKKESFPLTVTSAQKNPTAFYLCASSIAGGTEAFFGQGTRLTVV.

The genes are TRBV19 and TRBJ1-2; TRBD1 matches at 11 bases. The length of the CDR3 is 15 residues. Trimming cost V 5 bases and J 8 bases; bases outside gene matches: 10. Germline loops: CDR1 LNHDA, CDR2 SQIVND (reference sequence). DNA of the CDR3: TGTGCCAGTAGTTCGAGCGGACAGGGGGCTCGCGGCTACACCTTC. Its translation is CASSSSGQGARGYTF.

Of note for this clonotype: The conserved phenylalanine or tryptophan is not found at the CDR3 terminus, so this likely reflects a read error. Because the CDR3's place on the DNA is in doubt, the DNA is left out and the CDR3 is given as listed by TCRdb. The chain uses TRBV11-3 and TRBJ2-5; the table's D call, TRBD1, has no DNA check behind it. From germline, CDR1 is SGHNT and CDR2 YENEEA. Both ends counted, the CDR3 spans 8 residues. CDR3 amino acids: CASSLGAS.

This clonotype was picked up a small number of times. The J gene is TRBJ2-2, the V gene TRBV15, with 13 bases matching TRBD2. Germline CDR1 reads LNHNV; CDR2 reads YYDKDF (reference sequence). The CDR3 has 16 residues. V was pared by 4 bases and J by 7 bases, with 6 bases of the junction left unmatched. The CDR3 here is CATSKGLAGVHGELFF. The CDR3 DNA is TGTGCCACCAGCAAAGGACTAGCGGGGGTCCACGGGGAGCTGTTTTTT.

This clonotype is a singleton in its sample. The chain is built from TRBV19 and TRBJ2-7; tentative D call: TRBD2 (6 bases). This CDR3 region has 14 residues. Trimming removed 6 bases from V and 0 bases from J, with 12 bases in between. Germline V gene sequence: CDR1 LNHDA, CDR2 SQIVND (reference sequence). The CDR3 sequence is CASSASAPSYEQYF. The CDR3, as DNA: TGTGCCAGTAGCGCTAGCGCTCCCTCCTACGAGCAGTACTTC.